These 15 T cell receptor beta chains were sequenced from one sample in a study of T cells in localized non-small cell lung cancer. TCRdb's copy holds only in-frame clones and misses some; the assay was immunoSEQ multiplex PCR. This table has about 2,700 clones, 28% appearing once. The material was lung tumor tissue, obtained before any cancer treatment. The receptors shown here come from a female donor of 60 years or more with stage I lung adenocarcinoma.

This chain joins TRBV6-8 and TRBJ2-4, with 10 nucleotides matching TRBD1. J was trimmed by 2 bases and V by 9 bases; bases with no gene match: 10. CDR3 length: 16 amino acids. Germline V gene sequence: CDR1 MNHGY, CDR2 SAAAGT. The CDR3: CARSRPGQGTKNIQYF. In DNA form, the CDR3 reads TGTGCCAGGAGTCGACCGGGACAGGGGACCAAAAACATTCAGTACTTC.

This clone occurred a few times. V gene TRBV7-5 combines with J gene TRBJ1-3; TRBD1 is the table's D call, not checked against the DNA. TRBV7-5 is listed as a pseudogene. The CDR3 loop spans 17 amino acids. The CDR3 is CASSSVTGGSTGNTIYF. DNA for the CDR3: TGTGCCAGCAGCTCGGTGACAGGGGGTAGTACCGGAAACACCATATATTTT.

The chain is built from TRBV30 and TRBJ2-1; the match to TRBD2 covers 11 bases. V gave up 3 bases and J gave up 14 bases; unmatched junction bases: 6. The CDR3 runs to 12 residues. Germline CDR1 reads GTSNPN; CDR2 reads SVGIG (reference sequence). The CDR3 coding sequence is TGTGCCTGGAGCGATAGCGGGAGGGGAGAGTTCTTC. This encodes CAWSDSGRGEFF.

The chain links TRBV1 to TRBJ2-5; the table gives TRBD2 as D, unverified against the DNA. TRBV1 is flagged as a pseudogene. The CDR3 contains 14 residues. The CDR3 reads CASSQPLSAGTQYF. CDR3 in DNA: TGCGCCAGCAGCCAACCTTTGAGCGCCGGGACCCAGTACTTC.

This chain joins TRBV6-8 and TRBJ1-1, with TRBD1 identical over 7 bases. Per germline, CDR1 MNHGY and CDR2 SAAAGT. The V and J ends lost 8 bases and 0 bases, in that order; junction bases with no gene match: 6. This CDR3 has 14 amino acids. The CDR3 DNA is TGTGCCAGCTCCCCACAGGGGATGAACACTGAAGCTTTCTTT. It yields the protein CASSPQGMNTEAFF.

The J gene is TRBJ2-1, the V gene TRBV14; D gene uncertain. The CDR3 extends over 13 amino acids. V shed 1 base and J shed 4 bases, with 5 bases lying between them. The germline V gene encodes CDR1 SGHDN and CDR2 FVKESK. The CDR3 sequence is CASSQVRYNEQFF. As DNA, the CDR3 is TGTGCCAGCAGCCAAGTCCGATACAATGAGCAGTTCTTC.

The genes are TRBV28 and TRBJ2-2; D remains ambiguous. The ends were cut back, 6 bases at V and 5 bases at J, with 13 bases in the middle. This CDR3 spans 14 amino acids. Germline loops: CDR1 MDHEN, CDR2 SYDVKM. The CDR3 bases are TGTGCCAGCAGAGCTAGGGCACTGACCGGGGAGCTGTTTTTT. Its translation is CASRARALTGELFF.

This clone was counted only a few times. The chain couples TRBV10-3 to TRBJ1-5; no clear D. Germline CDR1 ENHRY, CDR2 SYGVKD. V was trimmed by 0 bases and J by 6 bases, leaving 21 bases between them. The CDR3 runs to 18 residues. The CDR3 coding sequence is TGTGCCATCAGTGAGTCGATAGCTATATCGACCCTTCGTCAGCCCCAGCATTTT. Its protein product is CAISESIAISTLRQPQHF.

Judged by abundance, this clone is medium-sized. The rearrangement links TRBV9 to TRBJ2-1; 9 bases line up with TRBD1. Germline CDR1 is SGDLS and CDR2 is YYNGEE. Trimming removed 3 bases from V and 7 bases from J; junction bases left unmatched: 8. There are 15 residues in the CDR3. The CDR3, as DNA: TGTGCCAGCAGCGCCGGGACAGGGTCTGGAAATGAGCAGTTCTTC. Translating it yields CASSAGTGSGNEQFF.

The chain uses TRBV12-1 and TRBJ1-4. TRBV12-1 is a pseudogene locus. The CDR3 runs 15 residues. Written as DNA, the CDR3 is TGTGCCAGCAGCTTCGGAGGGCAGGGCCAGGAAAAACTGTTTTTT. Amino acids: CASSFGGQGQEKLFF.

The chain's CDR3 is CASSLYVGDYGYTF. The CDR3 nucleotides are TGTGCCAGCAGCTTGTATGTGGGGGACTATGGCTACACCTTC. This chain connects TRBV11-3 to TRBJ1-2; perhaps TRBD1 as D (5 bases). The CDR3 is 14 amino acids. Per germline, CDR1 SGHNT and CDR2 YENEEA. V dropped 3 bases and J dropped 3 bases, with 11 bases sitting between them.

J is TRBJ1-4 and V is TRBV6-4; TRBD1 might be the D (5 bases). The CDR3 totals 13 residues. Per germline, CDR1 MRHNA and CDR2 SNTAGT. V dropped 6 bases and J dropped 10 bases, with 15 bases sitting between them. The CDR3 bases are TGTGCCAGCAGCTACGATGGGACGGCAAAACTGTTTTTT. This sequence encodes CASSYDGTAKLFF.

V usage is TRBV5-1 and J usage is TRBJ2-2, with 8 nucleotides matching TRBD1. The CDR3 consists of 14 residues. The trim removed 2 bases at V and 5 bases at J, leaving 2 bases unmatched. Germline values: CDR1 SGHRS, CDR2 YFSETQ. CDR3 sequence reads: CASSFRTGTGELFF. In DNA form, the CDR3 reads TGCGCCAGCAGCTTCAGGACAGGGACCGGGGAGCTGTTTTTT.

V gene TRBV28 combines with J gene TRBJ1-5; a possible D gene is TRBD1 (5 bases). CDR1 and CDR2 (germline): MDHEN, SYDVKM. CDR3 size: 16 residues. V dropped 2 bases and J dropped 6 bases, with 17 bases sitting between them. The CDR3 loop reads CASSLGGSLSSQPQHF. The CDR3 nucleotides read TGTGCCAGCAGTTTAGGGGGGTCCCTCTCCAGTCAGCCCCAGCATTTT.

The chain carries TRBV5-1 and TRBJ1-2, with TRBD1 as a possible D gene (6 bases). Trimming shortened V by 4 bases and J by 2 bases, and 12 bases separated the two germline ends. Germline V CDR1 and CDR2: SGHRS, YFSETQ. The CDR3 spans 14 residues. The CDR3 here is CASSISGTNYGYTF. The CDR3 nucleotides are TGCGCCAGCAGCATTTCCGGGACAAACTATGGCTACACCTTC.